These T cell receptor beta chains were read from a single sample in a study of blood T cell repertoires in COVID-19. Generated by immunoSEQ multiplex PCR, the TCRdb table keeps only in-frame clones and is missing some. The table lists some 190,000 clones, around 84% of them singletons, with roughly 4.3% in the top ten. The sequencing sample was made of PBMCs or T cells enriched from blood (not recorded which). The receptor set was obtained from a young man with acute COVID-19. Each CDR3 is given with its conserved first and last residue.

j_gene: TRBJ1-4
v_gene: TRBV5-1
CDR3aa: CASSRSGNTNEKLFF

j_gene: TRBJ2-3
v_gene: TRBV27
CDR3aa: CASSLSIINRLDTQYF

j_gene: TRBJ2-5
v_gene: TRBV19
CDR3aa: CASSTPGNQETQYF

j_gene: TRBJ2-2
v_gene: TRBV5-4
CDR3aa: CASSLGQGVTGELFF

j_gene: TRBJ1-2
v_gene: TRBV7-9
CDR3aa: CASSPQGDYGYTF

j_gene: TRBJ1-2
v_gene: TRBV7-9
CDR3aa: CASSSDNTF

j_gene: TRBJ2-2
v_gene: TRBV7-9
CDR3aa: CASSFGGLTGELFF

j_gene: TRBJ2-7
v_gene: TRBV4-2
CDR3aa: CASSQDEGLAGYEQYF

j_gene: TRBJ1-2
v_gene: TRBV6-5
CDR3aa: CASTSGDTLGHGYTF

j_gene: TRBJ1-1
v_gene: TRBV19
CDR3aa: CASRLKGTRPSEAFF

j_gene: TRBJ2-7
v_gene: TRBV29-1
CDR3aa: CSVGSPGTGILYEQYF

j_gene: TRBJ1-1
v_gene: TRBV2
CDR3aa: CASSLRLNTEAFF

j_gene: TRBJ1-4
v_gene: TRBV7-9
CDR3aa: CASSQYGTDNEKLFF

j_gene: TRBJ1-2
v_gene: TRBV28
CDR3aa: CASSLLVIYGYTF

j_gene: TRBJ1-3
v_gene: TRBV5-5
CDR3aa: CASSSLYMDRVARNTIYF

j_gene: TRBJ1-1
v_gene: TRBV27
CDR3aa: CASMEGALEGTEAFF

j_gene: TRBJ1-1
v_gene: TRBV15
CDR3aa: CATSRDQKAFF

j_gene: TRBJ2-1
v_gene: TRBV15
CDR3aa: CATSHGAGEVNEQFF

j_gene: TRBJ2-2
v_gene: TRBV5-4
CDR3aa: CASSSGGGGTGELFF

j_gene: TRBJ2-1
v_gene: TRBV18
CDR3aa: CASSPPTGGGGGYNEQFF

j_gene: TRBJ1-2
v_gene: TRBV20-1
CDR3aa: CSARLQEGYTF

j_gene: TRBJ1-1
v_gene: TRBV4-1
CDR3aa: CASSPFTGANTEAFF

j_gene: TRBJ2-7
v_gene: TRBV6-5
CDR3aa: CASSYSAPQGVYEQYF

j_gene: TRBJ2-2
v_gene: TRBV24-1
CDR3aa: CATKSGLNTGELFF

j_gene: TRBJ1-2
v_gene: TRBV2
CDR3aa: CAIVLRDYGYTF

j_gene: TRBJ2-7
v_gene: TRBV10-2
CDR3aa: CASSDLGVNYEQYF

j_gene: TRBJ1-3
v_gene: TRBV7-2
CDR3aa: CASSLGSRGPFYSGNTIYF

j_gene: TRBJ1-2
v_gene: TRBV2
CDR3aa: CASSEPGVDYGYTF

j_gene: TRBJ1-1
v_gene: TRBV19
CDR3aa: CASSIGGWDTEAFF

j_gene: TRBJ2-3
v_gene: TRBV5-1
CDR3aa: CASSLGQGSGTDTQYF

j_gene: TRBJ2-7
v_gene: TRBV19
CDR3aa: CASSKRGPYEQYF

j_gene: TRBJ2-2
v_gene: TRBV10-3
CDR3aa: CATKSDSNTGELFF

j_gene: TRBJ1-1
v_gene: TRBV9
CDR3aa: CASSAGTGHNTEAFF

j_gene: TRBJ1-5
v_gene: TRBV19
CDR3aa: CASSISGKRREPQHF

j_gene: TRBJ2-1
v_gene: TRBV18
CDR3aa: CASSLNWGGDEQFF

j_gene: TRBJ1-2
v_gene: TRBV6-4
CDR3aa: CASSDPGQGGYTF

j_gene: TRBJ1-2
v_gene: TRBV10-2
CDR3aa: CASSERGPYGYTF

j_gene: TRBJ2-7
v_gene: TRBV10-3
CDR3aa: CAISGRGDEQYF

j_gene: TRBJ1-2
v_gene: TRBV5-4
CDR3aa: CASSHGGGALNYGYTF

j_gene: TRBJ2-5
v_gene: TRBV7-7
CDR3aa: CASSHQGARETQYF

j_gene: TRBJ1-4
v_gene: TRBV5-1
CDR3aa: CASSLGGKSNEKLFF

j_gene: TRBJ2-7
v_gene: TRBV7-2
CDR3aa: CASSLGGVSSYEQYF

j_gene: TRBJ2-6
v_gene: TRBV4-1
CDR3aa: CASSQDYTAGANVLTF

j_gene: TRBJ1-4
v_gene: TRBV3-1/TRBV3-2
CDR3aa: CASSPWLGGTNEKLFF

j_gene: TRBJ2-5
v_gene: TRBV6-5
CDR3aa: CASSHDRPQETQYF

j_gene: TRBJ2-1
v_gene: TRBV24-1
CDR3aa: CATSASGTGNNEQFF

j_gene: TRBJ1-1
v_gene: TRBV3-1/TRBV3-2
CDR3aa: CASSQAGDAFF

j_gene: TRBJ2-7
v_gene: TRBV5-5
CDR3aa: CASSWPGTGGGGEQYF

j_gene: TRBJ1-3
v_gene: TRBV19
CDR3aa: CASSNTGRSGNTIYF

j_gene: TRBJ1-5
v_gene: TRBV19
CDR3aa: CASRRQGSNQPQHF

j_gene: TRBJ1-1
v_gene: TRBV29-1
CDR3aa: CSVEVKFTEAFF

j_gene: TRBJ1-2
v_gene: TRBV29-1
CDR3aa: CSVGDRQRNGYTF

j_gene: TRBJ1-1
v_gene: TRBV7-9
CDR3aa: CASSSGGSEAFF

j_gene: TRBJ1-4
v_gene: TRBV5-6
CDR3aa: CASSSRTGQFLYNEKLFF

j_gene: TRBJ1-1
v_gene: TRBV30
CDR3aa: CAWGGDRVDEAFF

j_gene: TRBJ2-4
v_gene: TRBV18
CDR3aa: CASSPQTAGSGIQYF

j_gene: TRBJ2-1
v_gene: TRBV7-3
CDR3aa: CASSLTLANEQFF